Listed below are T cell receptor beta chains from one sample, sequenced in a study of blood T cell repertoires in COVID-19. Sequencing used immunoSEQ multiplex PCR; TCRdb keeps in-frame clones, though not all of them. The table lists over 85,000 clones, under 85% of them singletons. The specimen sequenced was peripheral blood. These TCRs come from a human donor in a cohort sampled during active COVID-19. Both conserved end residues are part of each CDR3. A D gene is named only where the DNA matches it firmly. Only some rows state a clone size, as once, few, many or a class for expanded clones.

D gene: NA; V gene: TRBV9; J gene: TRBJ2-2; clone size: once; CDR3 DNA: TGTGCCAGCAGGGCCACTGGGCGGGTCCGATCCGGGGAGCTGTTTTTT; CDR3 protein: CASRATGRVRSGELFF
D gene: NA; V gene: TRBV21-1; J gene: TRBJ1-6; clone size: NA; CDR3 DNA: TGTGCCAGCAGCAAAGAAAGCGCTTCCCTCCACTTT; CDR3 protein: CASSKESASLHF
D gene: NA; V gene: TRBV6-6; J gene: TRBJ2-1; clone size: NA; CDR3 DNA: TGTGCCAGCAGCTCCCTCTGGGGGGGGCCTAATGAGCAGTTCTTC; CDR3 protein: CASSSLWGGPNEQFF
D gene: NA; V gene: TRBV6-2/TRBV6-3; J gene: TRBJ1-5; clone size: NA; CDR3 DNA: TGTGCCAGCAGTTACTCCTCCACCCGAGGGGGGGCCCGTCAGCCCCAGCATTTT; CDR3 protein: CASSYSSTRGGARQPQHF
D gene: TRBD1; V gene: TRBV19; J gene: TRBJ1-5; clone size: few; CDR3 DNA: TGTGCCAGTAGTATTACTGGGACAGGGGCCAACCAGCCCCAGCATTTT; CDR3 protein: CASSITGTGANQPQHF
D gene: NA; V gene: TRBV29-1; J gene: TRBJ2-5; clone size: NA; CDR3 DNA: TGCAGCGTTGCCCGCGGCCAAGAGACCCAGTACTTC; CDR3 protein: CSVARGQETQYF
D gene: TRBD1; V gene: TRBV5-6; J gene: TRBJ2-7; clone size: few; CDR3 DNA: TGTGCCAGCAGCTGGGCACAGGGGCCCGAGCAGTACTTC; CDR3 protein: CASSWAQGPEQYF
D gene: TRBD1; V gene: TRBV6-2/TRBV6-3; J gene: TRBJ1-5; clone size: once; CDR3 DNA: TGTGCCAGCAGCCAGGGGGACCAGCCCCAGCATTTT; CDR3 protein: CASSQGDQPQHF
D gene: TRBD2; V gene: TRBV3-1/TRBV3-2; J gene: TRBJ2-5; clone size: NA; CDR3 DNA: TGTGCCAGCAGCCGGGGGGGAGGGCAAGAGACCCAGTACTTC; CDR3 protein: CASSRGGGQETQYF
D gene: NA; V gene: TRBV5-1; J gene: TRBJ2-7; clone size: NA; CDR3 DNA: TGCGCCAGCAGCTTGGATGGGACTGATCCCTACGAGCAGTACTTC; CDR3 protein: CASSLDGTDPYEQYF
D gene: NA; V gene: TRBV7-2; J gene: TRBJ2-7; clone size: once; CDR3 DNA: TGTGCCAGCAGCCCCGCAGACGAGCAGTACTTC; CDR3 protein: CASSPADEQYF
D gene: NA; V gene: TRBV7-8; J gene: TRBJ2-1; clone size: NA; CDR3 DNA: TGTGCCAGCAGCTCAACAGGGTTCGACAATGAGCAGTTCTTC; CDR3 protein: CASSSTGFDNEQFF
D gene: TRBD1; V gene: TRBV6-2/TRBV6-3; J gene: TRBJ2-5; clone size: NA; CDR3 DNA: TGTGCCAGCAGTCCACAGGGGGGCTGGGAGACCCAGTACTTC; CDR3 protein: CASSPQGGWETQYF
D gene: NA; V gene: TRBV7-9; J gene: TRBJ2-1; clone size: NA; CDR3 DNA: TGTGCCAGCAGCTTTTCCCGGGAGCAGTTCTTC; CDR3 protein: CASSFSREQFF
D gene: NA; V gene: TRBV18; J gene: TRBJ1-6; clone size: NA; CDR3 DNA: TGTGCCAGCTTAATTTCCAGGGAGGAATCTTCACCCCTCCACTTT; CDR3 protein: CASLISREESSPLHF
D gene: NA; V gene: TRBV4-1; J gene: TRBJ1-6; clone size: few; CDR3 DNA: TGCGCCAGCAGCCAAATGCCAGGGTTGAATTCACCCCTCCACTTT; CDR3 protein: CASSQMPGLNSPLHF
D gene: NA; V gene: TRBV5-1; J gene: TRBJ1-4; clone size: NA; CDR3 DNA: TGCGCCAGCAGCCCGGGACTTGGGGAAAAACTGTTTTTT; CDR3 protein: CASSPGLGEKLFF
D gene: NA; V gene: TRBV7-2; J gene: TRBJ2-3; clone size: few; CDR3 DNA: TGTGCCAGCAGCTTTCACCGGGGTAACGCAGATACGCAGTATTTT; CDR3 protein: CASSFHRGNADTQYF
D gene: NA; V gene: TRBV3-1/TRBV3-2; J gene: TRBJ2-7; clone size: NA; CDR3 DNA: TGTGCCAGCAGCCAAGTGGGCCACGAGCAGTACTTC; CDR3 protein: CASSQVGHEQYF
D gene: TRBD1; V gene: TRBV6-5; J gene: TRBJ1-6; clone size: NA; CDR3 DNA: TGTGCCAGCAGTTATTCCCAACAGGGGATAGGGTCACCCCTCCACTTT; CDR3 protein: CASSYSQQGIGSPLHF
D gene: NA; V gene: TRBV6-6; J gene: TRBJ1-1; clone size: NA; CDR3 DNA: TGTGCCAGCACCCCCGGGGACATGGAAGCTTTCTTT; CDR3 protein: CASTPGDMEAFF
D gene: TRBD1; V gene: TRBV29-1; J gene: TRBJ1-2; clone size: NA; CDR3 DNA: TGCAGCGTTGAAACGACAGGGATGTATGGCTACACCTTC; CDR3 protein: CSVETTGMYGYTF
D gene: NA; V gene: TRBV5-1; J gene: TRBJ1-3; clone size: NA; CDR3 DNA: TGCGCCAGCAGCCCCCCCGGGATCTTTAACAATCGAAACACCATATATTTT; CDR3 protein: CASSPPGIFNNRNTIYF
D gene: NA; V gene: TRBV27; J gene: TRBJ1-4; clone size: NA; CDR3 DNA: TGTGCCAGCAGTTTACAGATTAATGAAAAACTGTTTTTT; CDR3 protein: CASSLQINEKLFF
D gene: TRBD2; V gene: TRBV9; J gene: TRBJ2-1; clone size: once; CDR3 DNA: TGTGCCAGCAGCGTATTATTAGCGGGAGTTAATGAGCAGTTCTTC; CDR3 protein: CASSVLLAGVNEQFF
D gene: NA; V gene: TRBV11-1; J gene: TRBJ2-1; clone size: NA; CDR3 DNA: TGTGCCAGCAGCTTACTTTACAATGAGCAGTTCTTC; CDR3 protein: CASSLLYNEQFF
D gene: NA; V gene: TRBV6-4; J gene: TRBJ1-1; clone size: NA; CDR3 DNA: TGTGCCAGCAGTGAACATGACAGTTTAGCTTTCTTT; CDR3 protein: CASSEHDSLAFF
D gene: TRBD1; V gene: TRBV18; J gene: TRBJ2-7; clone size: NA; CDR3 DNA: TGTGCCAGCTCACCGGGACAGGGTGCCTACGAGCAGTACTTC; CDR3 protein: CASSPGQGAYEQYF
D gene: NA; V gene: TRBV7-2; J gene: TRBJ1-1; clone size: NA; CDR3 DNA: TGTGCCAGCAGCCCGGCGGTTGAGAGGGTCACTGAAGCTTTCTTT; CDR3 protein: CASSPAVERVTEAFF
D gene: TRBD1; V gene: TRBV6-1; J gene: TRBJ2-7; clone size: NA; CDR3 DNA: TGTGCCAGCAGTGAGTGGGACAGGGGGTCCTACGAGCAGTACTTC; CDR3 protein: CASSEWDRGSYEQYF
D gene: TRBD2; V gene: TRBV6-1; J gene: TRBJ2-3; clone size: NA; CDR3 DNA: TGTGCCAGCAGTGAAGACAGCACACTAGCGGGGGGCCTCACAGATACGCAGTATTTT; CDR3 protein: CASSEDSTLAGGLTDTQYF
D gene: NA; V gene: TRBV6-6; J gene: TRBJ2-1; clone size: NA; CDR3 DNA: TGTGCCAGCAGTTACACGGGGGGCGGATACAATGAGCAGTTCTTC; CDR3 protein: CASSYTGGGYNEQFF
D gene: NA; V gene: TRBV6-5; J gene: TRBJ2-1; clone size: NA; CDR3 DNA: TGTGCCAGCAATCCAGGTATGTCCTACAATGAGCAGTTCTTC; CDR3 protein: CASNPGMSYNEQFF
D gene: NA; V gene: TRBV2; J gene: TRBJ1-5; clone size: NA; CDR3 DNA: TGTGCCAGCAGGAAGGGGATTGATCTCAATCAGCCCCAGCATTTT; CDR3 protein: CASRKGIDLNQPQHF
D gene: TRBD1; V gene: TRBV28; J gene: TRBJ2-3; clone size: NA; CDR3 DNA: TGTGCCAGCGAGACAGGGGGCGCCGTATTAAGCACAGATACGCAGTATTTT; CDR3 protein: CASETGGAVLSTDTQYF
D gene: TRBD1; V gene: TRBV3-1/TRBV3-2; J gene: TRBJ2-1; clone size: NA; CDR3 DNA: TGTGCCAGCAGCCCCTCCGGGACAGGGGACAATGAGCAGTTCTTC; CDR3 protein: CASSPSGTGDNEQFF
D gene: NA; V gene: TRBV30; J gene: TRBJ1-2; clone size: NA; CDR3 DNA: TGTGCCTTGGACAGTAACTATGGCTACACCTTC; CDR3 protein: CALDSNYGYTF
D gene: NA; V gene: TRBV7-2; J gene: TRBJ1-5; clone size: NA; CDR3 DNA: TGTGCCAGCAGCCCCCGACAGGGCAATCAGCCCCAGCATTTT; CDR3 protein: CASSPRQGNQPQHF
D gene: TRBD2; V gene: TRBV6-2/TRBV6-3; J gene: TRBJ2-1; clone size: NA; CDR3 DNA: TGTGCCAGCACCCCGGGTGGGACTAGCACTCATGAGCAGTTCTTC; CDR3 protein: CASTPGGTSTHEQFF
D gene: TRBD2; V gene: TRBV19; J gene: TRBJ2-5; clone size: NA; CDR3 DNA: TGTGCCAGTAGTGTAACTAGCGGGGGAGAGACCCAGTACTTC; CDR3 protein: CASSVTSGGETQYF
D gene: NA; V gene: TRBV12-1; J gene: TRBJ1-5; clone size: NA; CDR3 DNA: TGTGCCAGCAGCTTTCTTATGGGAGCGGAGGATCAGCCCCAGCATTTT; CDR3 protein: CASSFLMGAEDQPQHF
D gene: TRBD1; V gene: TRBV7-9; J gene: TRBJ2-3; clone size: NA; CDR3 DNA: TGTGCCAGCAGCGACCGGGACAGGCCCGTTGATACGCAGTATTTT; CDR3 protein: CASSDRDRPVDTQYF
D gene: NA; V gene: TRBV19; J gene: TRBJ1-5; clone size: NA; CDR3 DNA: TGTGCCAGTACCATGGGGACAACTAGCAATCAGCCCCAGCATTTT; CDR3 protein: CASTMGTTSNQPQHF
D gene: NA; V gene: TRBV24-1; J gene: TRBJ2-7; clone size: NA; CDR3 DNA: TGTGCCACCAGTGACCCGACACCTCCCTACGAGCAGTACTTC; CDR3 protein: CATSDPTPPYEQYF
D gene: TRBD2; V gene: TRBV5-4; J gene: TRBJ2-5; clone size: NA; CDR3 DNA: TGTGCCAGCAGCTCCCGACTAGCGGGGAAGGGAGAGACCCAGTACTTC; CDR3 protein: CASSSRLAGKGETQYF
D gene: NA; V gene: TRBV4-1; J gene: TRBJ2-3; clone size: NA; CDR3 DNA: TGCGCCAGCAGCCAAGCGAGAGACACAGATACGCAGTATTTT; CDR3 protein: CASSQARDTDTQYF
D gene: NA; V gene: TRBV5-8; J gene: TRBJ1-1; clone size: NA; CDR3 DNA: TGTGCCAGCAGCTGGGAGAGTCCTGAAGCTTTCTTT; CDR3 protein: CASSWESPEAFF
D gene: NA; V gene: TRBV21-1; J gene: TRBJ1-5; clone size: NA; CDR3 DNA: TGTGCCAGCAGCAAAGAGGACGGGACAGGGTATCAGCCCCAGCATTTT; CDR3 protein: CASSKEDGTGYQPQHF
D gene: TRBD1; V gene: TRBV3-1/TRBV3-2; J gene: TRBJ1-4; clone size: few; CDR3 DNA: TGTGCCAGCAGCCAAAGAACAGGGGGCGCCGAAAAACTGTTTTTT; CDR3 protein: CASSQRTGGAEKLFF
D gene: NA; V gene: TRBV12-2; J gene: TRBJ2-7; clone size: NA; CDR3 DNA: TGTGCAAGTCGCCCTCGGAGAGGTGCCTCTACCTACGAGCAGTACTTC; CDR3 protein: CASRPRRGASTYEQYF
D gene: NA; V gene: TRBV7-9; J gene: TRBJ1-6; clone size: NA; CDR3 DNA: TGTGCCAGCAGCTCAACTACGGCGGGCTCCTATAATTCACCCCTCCACTTT; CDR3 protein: CASSSTTAGSYNSPLHF
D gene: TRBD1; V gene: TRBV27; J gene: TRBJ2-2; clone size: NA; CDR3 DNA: TGTGCCAGCAGAACCATCGACAGGGTAGTCGGGGAGCTGTTTTTT; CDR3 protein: CASRTIDRVVGELFF
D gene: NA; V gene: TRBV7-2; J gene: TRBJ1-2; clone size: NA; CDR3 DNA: TGTGCCAGCAGCCCCTTAACGTCACTGGCAGGTGGCTACACCTTC; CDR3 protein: CASSPLTSLAGGYTF
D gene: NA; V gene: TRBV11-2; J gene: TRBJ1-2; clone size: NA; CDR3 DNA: TGTGCCAGCAGCTCGTACAGGGATGGCTACACCTTC; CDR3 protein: CASSSYRDGYTF
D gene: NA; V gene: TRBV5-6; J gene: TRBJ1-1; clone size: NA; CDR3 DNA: TGTGCCAGCAGCCGGCAGCAGGGGCTTACTGAAGCTTTCTTT; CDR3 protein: CASSRQQGLTEAFF